This T cell receptor (beta chain) was identified during a study of OX40 agonist ivuxolimab in advanced cancers. Deletions cut 1 base from V and 0 bases from J, with 13 bases between. Germline-derived CDR1 and CDR2 are MDHEN and SYDVKM. This CDR3 comprises 16 residues. Here immunoSEQ multiplex PCR was the method, and the copy in TCRdb shows in-frame clones only, minus some. Seen here are roughly 15,000 clones, about four fifths observed once, and the top ten hold about 2.4%. Sequenced material: CD4+ or CD8+ T cells sorted from blood, taken in a trial of the OX40 agonist ivuxolimab. The source is an adult with an advanced solid tumor such as melanoma, head and neck, liver or kidney cancer. The chain combines TRBV28 with TRBJ2-7, with D perhaps assigned TRBD1 or TRBD2 (6 bases each). The CDR3: CASSLFGGSSSYEQYF. In DNA form, the CDR3 reads TGTGCCAGCAGTTTATTCGGGGGCTCCAGCTCCTACGAGCAGTACTTC.